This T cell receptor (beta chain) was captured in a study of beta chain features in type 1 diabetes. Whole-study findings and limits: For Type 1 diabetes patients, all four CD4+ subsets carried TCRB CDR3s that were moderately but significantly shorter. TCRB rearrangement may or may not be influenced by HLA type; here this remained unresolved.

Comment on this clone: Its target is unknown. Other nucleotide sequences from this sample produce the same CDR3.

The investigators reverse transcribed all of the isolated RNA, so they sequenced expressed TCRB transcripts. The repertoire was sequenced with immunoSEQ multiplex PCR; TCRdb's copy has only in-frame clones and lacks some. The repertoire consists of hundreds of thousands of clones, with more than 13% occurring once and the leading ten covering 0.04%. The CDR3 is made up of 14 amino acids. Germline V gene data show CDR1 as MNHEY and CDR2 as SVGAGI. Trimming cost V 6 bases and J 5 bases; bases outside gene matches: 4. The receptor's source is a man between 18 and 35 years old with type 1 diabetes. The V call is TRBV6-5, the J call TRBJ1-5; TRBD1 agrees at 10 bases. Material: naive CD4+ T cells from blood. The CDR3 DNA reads TGTGCCAGCAGACCCGGGACAGGGGATCAGCCCCAGCATTTT. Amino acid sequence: CASRPGTGDQPQHF.